The T cell receptor (beta chain) described here comes from a study of T cell changes during pregnancy in multiple sclerosis. Only in-frame clones appear in the TCRdb table, and some are missing; sequencing was by immunoSEQ multiplex PCR. The top ten clones hold 0.49% of a sample with roughly 56,000 clones, 75% to 95% of them seen once. This CDR3 has 15 amino acids. Germline V gives CDR1 MNHEY, CDR2 SVGAGI. The V end was cut by 0 bases, the J end by 6 bases, with 15 bases between. The sample here was CD4+ T cells from peripheral blood mononuclear cells, taken after pregnancy. The genes are TRBV6-5 and TRBJ2-7; perhaps TRBD1 as D (5 bases). The sequence derives from a female donor in good health, enrolled as a control in a pregnancy study. CDR3 in DNA: TGTGCCAGCAGTTACTCGCCTACGGACAAGACCGAGCAGTACTTC. This codes for CASSYSPTDKTEQYF.